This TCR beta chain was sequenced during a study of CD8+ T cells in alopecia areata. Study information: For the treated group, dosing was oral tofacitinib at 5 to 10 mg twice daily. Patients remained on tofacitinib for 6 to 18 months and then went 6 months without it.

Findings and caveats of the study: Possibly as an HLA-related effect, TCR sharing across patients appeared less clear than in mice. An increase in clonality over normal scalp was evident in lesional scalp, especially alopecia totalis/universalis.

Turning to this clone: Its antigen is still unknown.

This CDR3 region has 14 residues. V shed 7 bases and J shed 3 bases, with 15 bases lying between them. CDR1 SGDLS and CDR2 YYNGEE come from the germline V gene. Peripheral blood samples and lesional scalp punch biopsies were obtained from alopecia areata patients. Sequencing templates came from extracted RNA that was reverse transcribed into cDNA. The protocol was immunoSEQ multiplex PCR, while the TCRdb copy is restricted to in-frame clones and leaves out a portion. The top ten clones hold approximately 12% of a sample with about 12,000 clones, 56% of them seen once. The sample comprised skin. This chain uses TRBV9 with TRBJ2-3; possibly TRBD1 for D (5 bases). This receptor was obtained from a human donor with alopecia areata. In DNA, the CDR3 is TGTGCCAGCTCCCAGGGAAGCCGAACAGATACGCAGTATTTT. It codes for CASSQGSRTDTQYF. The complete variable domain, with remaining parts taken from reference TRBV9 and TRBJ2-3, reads DSGVTQTPKHLITATGQRVTLRCSPRSGDLSVYWYQQSLDQGLQFLIQYYNGEERAKGNILERFSAQQFPDLHSELNLSSLELGDSALYFCASSQGSRTDTQYFGPGTRLTVL.